This T cell receptor (beta chain) was profiled in a study of cytomegalovirus exposure and HLA in healthy donors (TCRdb year 2017). About the full investigation: An earlier analysis of approximately 640 of the donors reported approximately 290 Gb of sequence data and 100 million to 140 million unique TCR beta sequences from about 179 million T cells. Among over 350 genotyped donors of the cohort, an average of about 240,000 unique TCR beta nucleotide sequences were sequenced per donor, roughly 20% of them non-productive. A later genetic analysis took genome-wide SNP genotypes for about 65% of the 666 donors and used that subset as a discovery cohort. A later analysis re-analyzed previously published TCR beta repertoires from 600 to 850 donors and added high-resolution HLA genotyping to study TCR occurrence patterns. Rather than using new phenotypic data, the later analysis identified candidate immune exposures from TCR beta sequences and from how often those sequences occurred across donors. In addition to the first cohort of 650 to 800 subjects, a separate validation cohort of some 120 different subjects was used. The number of typed donors differed by locus: about 629-630 for A, B, C, DRB1 and DQB1; roughly 510 for DQA1; some 590 for DPA1; and some 430 for DPB1. Donor age, sex, ethnicity and CMV serostatus were collected together with the repertoire data. Roughly five DR-DQ haplotypes were handled as single units for association and clustering because linkage in the cohort was strong. HLA typing included class I and class II loci at four-digit resolution. Among the roughly 400 genotyped donors, approximately 82% belonged to the genetic ancestry cluster associated with self-reported Caucasian donors. The study aimed to test whether cataloging public T cell receptors could reveal signatures of past pathogen exposure. An early release covering about 600 HLA-typed donors comprised about 300 gigabases of sequencing data and tens of millions of unique TCR sequences. High-throughput TCR immunosequencing, statistical association of individual TCRs with disease status, and machine learning were combined to predict cytomegalovirus infection status. An earlier analysis of 587 of the donors applied high-throughput TCR beta sequencing to assess whether each TCR beta V gene segment acted as functional or pseudogenic. Every repertoire in the discovery cohort had been generated on one and the same sequencing platform. Using immunosequencing, the study profiled T cell repertoires from 666 subjects and related those repertoires to cytomegalovirus serostatus. What the study reported, not specific to this receptor: A later analysis found that most CMV-associated TCR beta chains appeared HLA-restricted, with HLA associations seemingly driven largely by CMV exposure. The study listed 164 TCR beta chains as associated with cytomegalovirus. In an earlier analysis of more than 450 of the donors, most TCR beta V segments were observed in productive rearrangements about 87% or about 30% of the time, broadly matching IMGT annotations. A few of the identified cytomegalovirus-associated TCR beta chains were confirmed in vitro to be specific for cytomegalovirus antigens. Presence/absence analyses assumed roughly uniform sequencing depth across donors, an assumption that may not hold. A cluster of highly shared sequence variants was judged likely to represent a technical artifact of the sequencing pipeline. In a later analysis, TCR association rates were found to vary across HLA loci, with the most associated TCRs seen for DRB1 alleles and the fewest for HLA-C alleles. A later analysis reported that several top co-occurrence clusters appeared linked to parvovirus B19, influenza, CMV and Epstein-Barr virus. In a later analysis, HLA-associated TCR beta chains showed more clonal expansion and lower generation probabilities than non-associated chains that were equally common. The authors suggested that the approach could potentially be generalized to other disease states and immunological phenotypes. Because some donors lacked HLA typing at each locus, the association tests relied only on the typed subset. In a later analysis, 16,951 TCR beta sequences were associated with specific HLA alleles at a false discovery rate of 0.05. A further reported finding was that TCR beta sequences accurately predicted the HLA-A and HLA-B alleles for most subjects in the first cohort. Strong co-occurrence of HLA alleles, especially DR and DQ, made assigning TCR associations to individual alleles difficult. Cytomegalovirus status was reported to be diagnosed by the classifier with high specificity and sensitivity in both the original and validation cohorts. Across donors, most TCR sequences were observed very rarely, whereas some public TCRs were present in many individuals. Correlated functional status among segregating V segments might reflect linkage disequilibrium, but an unknown experimental factor could not be ruled out. The earlier analysis of some 560 of the donors excluded some 15 rarely observed V segments, including chromosome 9 orphons, because counts were too low. Compared with the roughly 700-donor mean, donors in an Asian-associated ancestry cluster had fewer N-insertions in productive TCRs, according to a later genetic analysis. Immune exposure information for the cohort was limited to CMV serostatus. An association between a missense DCLRE1C variant and V-gene and J-gene trimming of TCR beta chains was found in a later genetic analysis and replicated in an independent cohort. This cohort had only TCR beta chains sequenced, and the lack of alpha or paired-chain data limited which features could be detected. Some IMGT-functional V segments, including TRBV6-2 and TRBV6-3, could not be distinguished by the 87-base-pair reads and were therefore excluded.

Spanning cysteine to phenylalanine, the CDR3 consists of 13 amino acids. Here the CDR3 DNA is all that survives: 39 bases in frame from base 1. The germline V and J ends show losses of 1 base and 9 bases respectively, and no gene match explains 4 bases of the junction. CDR1 is given as SEHNR and CDR2 as FQNEAQ, both from the germline V gene (reference sequence). Regarding this clone: No antigen is known for it. Within one base of it there is no much larger clone, and no base qualities were kept.

Library method: the immunoSEQ multiplex PCR assay. For the multiplex PCR, a mixture combining 60 forward primers for TCR Vbeta segments and 13 reverse primers for TCR Jbeta segments was used. The CDR3 region of rearranged TCR beta genes was amplified from genomic DNA by a multiplex PCR assay. Amplified TCR beta libraries were sequenced as 87-base-pair reads on the Illumina HiSeq System. Per the original workflow: Across the 700 or so repertoires, a later analysis counted 80 million or so unique TCR beta chains, approximately 12 million of which were shared by at least two donors. A nearest-neighbor algorithm error-corrected the raw reads and collapsed the reads into unique sequences, merging closely related sequences to remove PCR and sequencing errors. Alignment of CDR3 sequences to IMGT reference sequences was used to assign V, D and J gene segments. For a sequence to be retained, at least a six-nucleotide match to both a V gene segment and a J gene segment was required. A rearrangement counted as productive if the CDR3 had no stop codons and remained in frame with V and J, and every other rearrangement counted as non-productive. Following IMGT convention, CDR3 was defined as the stretch from the second conserved V-encoded cysteine up to the conserved J-encoded phenylalanine. The earlier analysis of about 610 of the donors excluded any sequence lacking an unambiguous match to a single V gene segment. An earlier analysis of under 750 of the donors called V segments functional above 56.7% productive rearrangements and segregating when the between-donor standard deviation exceeded 5%. A statistical classification framework was built to diagnose cytomegalovirus status from the catalog of TCR beta chain sequences. A later analysis assigned V and J genes by comparing TCR nucleotide sequences with IMGT/GENE-DB human TR gene sequences. In a later analysis, CDR3 sequences and most-parsimonious VDJ recombination scenarios were assigned using the TCRdist pipeline. A later analysis defined each TCR beta chain by its CDR3 amino acid sequence plus V-gene family, and excluded reads lacking a unique V-gene family. A later analysis removed over 500 highly shared, low-generation-probability nucleotide sequences to deal with suspected cross-contamination and a sequencing artifact. In a later analysis, a clonal expansion index for each public chain was calculated from normalized within-repertoire ranks of inferred template counts. Generation probabilities in a later analysis came from a VDJ recombination model fitted to out-of-frame rearrangements, and those results were checked against IGoR. A later analysis scored TCR-TCR, TCR-HLA and TCR-CMV co-occurrence with hypergeometric tests, applying a repertoire-size bias correction to TCR pairs. False discovery rates were estimated in a later analysis by permuting HLA or CMV assignments 20 times. In a later analysis, co-occurring TCRs were grouped using DBSCAN, and TCRdist sequence similarity was added for clustering within HLA-allele-positive subsets. Repertoires with fewer than 30,000 or more than 120,000 public chains were left out of co-occurrence clustering, as were four to six repertoires with anomalous nucleotide sharing. Sourced from immuneACCESS, this table was stored by TCRdb with only in-frame sequences that have V and J called. A share of the clones is absent; for the studies checked, an unresolved V gene accounts for under half, and the remainder has no known explanation. V, J and clone size derive from that table, while D and trimming were established from the DNA sequence. This sample lists approximately 44,000 clones; around 90% were detected once. The top ten hold more than 7.5% of the sample.

In total, 666 healthy bone marrow donors made up the cohort. All cohort members were sampled while nominally healthy, although unrecorded immune exposures were likely present. The donor was CMV seropositive and was included in the group of 250 to 300 seropositive cohort members. Every donor gave a peripheral blood sample, and the peripheral blood mononuclear cells from that sample were used for TCR beta sequencing. Genomic DNA was extracted from the blood cell samples with the Qiagen DNeasy Blood Extraction Kit. The V and J segments used are TRBV7-9 and TRBJ2-3; 7 central nucleotides agree with TRBD1. This clonotype was sampled from a woman in her 40s in good health and CMV-seropositive. Sequenced input: PBMCs. The CDR3 here reads CASSLVDRSTQYF. The sequence in DNA is TGTGCCAGCAGCTTAGTGGACAGGAGCACGCAGTATTTT.